Listed below are T cell receptor beta chains from one sample, sequenced in a study of identical twins. Each CDR3 protein is one row after TCRdb ran MiXCR on the 5' RACE reads. The profile shows approximately 470,000 distinct CDR3 sequences, around 14% of them singletons. The sample was also reused in another study, on yellow fever vaccine responses in identical twins.

Sequenced: CD4+ T cells sorted from blood. The receptors derive from a woman under 30 in good health. The CDR3 runs from the conserved cysteine through the conserved F or W. Fields, in order: clone size, V gene, D gene, J gene, CDR3 DNA, CDR3 protein. A D gene is named only where the DNA matches it firmly. Clone size appears in some rows only: once, few, many, or a class for an expanded clone.

abundance: few; v_gene: TRBV6-1; d_gene: -; j_gene: TRBJ2-3; CDR3nt: TGTGCCAGCAGTCCCCAAGGGGCGGATCCCAGCACAGATACGCAGTATTTT; CDR3aa: CASSPQGADPSTDTQYF
abundance: few; v_gene: TRBV6-4; d_gene: -; j_gene: TRBJ2-3; CDR3nt: TGTGCCAGCCGTTTAAGCGCGGGTGCAGATACGCAGTATTTT; CDR3aa: CASRLSAGADTQYF
abundance: -; v_gene: TRBV6-1; d_gene: -; j_gene: TRBJ2-5; CDR3nt: TGTGCCAGCAGTGGCGCCAGGCGGGAGACCCAGTACTTC; CDR3aa: CASSGARRETQYF
abundance: few; v_gene: TRBV5-6; d_gene: TRBD1; j_gene: TRBJ2-1; CDR3nt: TGTGCCAGCAGCTTTGACAGGGGGAAAGGGAATGAGCAGTTCTTC; CDR3aa: CASSFDRGKGNEQFF
abundance: -; v_gene: TRBV20-1; d_gene: TRBD2; j_gene: TRBJ2-2; CDR3nt: TGCAGTGCGAGGTCACTAGCGCCCCACACCGGGGAGCTGTTTTTT; CDR3aa: CSARSLAPHTGELFF
abundance: few; v_gene: TRBV21-1; d_gene: -; j_gene: TRBJ1-5; CDR3nt: TGTGCCAGCCCGAGCAATCAGCCCCAGCATTTT; CDR3aa: CASPSNQPQHF
abundance: many; v_gene: TRBV5-5; d_gene: -; j_gene: TRBJ1-3; CDR3nt: TGTGCCAGCAGCTTGCAGGACCTCTCTGGAAACACCATATATTTT; CDR3aa: CASSLQDLSGNTIYF
abundance: -; v_gene: TRBV18; d_gene: -; j_gene: TRBJ2-6; CDR3nt: TGTGCCAGCTCGGAGACAGGAAACTTTCTGGTTGCTGGGGCCAACGTCCTGACTTTC; CDR3aa: CASSETGNFLVAGANVLTF
abundance: -; v_gene: TRBV4-1; d_gene: TRBD2; j_gene: TRBJ2-2; CDR3nt: TGCGCCAGCAGCCCCCGAGCTGGGGGGGGAGCTGGCACCGGGGAGCTGTTTTTT; CDR3aa: CASSPRAGGGAGTGELFF
abundance: -; v_gene: TRBV6-1; d_gene: TRBD1; j_gene: TRBJ1-1; CDR3nt: TGTGCCAGCAGCCGGGACAGATACACTGAAGCTTTCTTT; CDR3aa: CASSRDRYTEAFF
abundance: once; v_gene: TRBV4-1; d_gene: TRBD1; j_gene: TRBJ2-7; CDR3nt: TGCGCCAGCAGCCGAGACAGGGGGGTCTACGAGCAGTACTTC; CDR3aa: CASSRDRGVYEQYF
abundance: few; v_gene: TRBV9; d_gene: TRBD2; j_gene: TRBJ2-1; CDR3nt: TGTGCCAGCAGCGTAAACCCGGGACTAGCTGACAATGAGCAGTTCTTC; CDR3aa: CASSVNPGLADNEQFF
abundance: -; v_gene: TRBV3-1; d_gene: TRBD2; j_gene: TRBJ2-7; CDR3nt: TGTGCCAGCAGCCATCCACCCACTAGCGACTCCTACGAGCAGTACTTC; CDR3aa: CASSHPPTSDSYEQYF
abundance: -; v_gene: TRBV28; d_gene: -; j_gene: TRBJ2-7; CDR3nt: TGTGCCAGCAGTTCGTTATGGGAGCAGTACTTC; CDR3aa: CASSSLWEQYF
abundance: few; v_gene: TRBV15; d_gene: -; j_gene: TRBJ1-1; CDR3nt: TGTGCCACCAGCAGAGATCCGGGTTTTAGAGAAGCTTTCTTT; CDR3aa: CATSRDPGFREAFF
abundance: -; v_gene: TRBV5-1; d_gene: -; j_gene: TRBJ1-4; CDR3nt: TGCGCCAGCAGCTTGGAAGGGGCTGGGAATGAAAAACTGTTTTTT; CDR3aa: CASSLEGAGNEKLFF
abundance: few; v_gene: TRBV20-1; d_gene: TRBD2; j_gene: TRBJ2-3; CDR3nt: TGCAGTGCCCAGGGACTAGCTTCGACAGATACGCAGTATTTT; CDR3aa: CSAQGLASTDTQYF
abundance: few; v_gene: TRBV18; d_gene: -; j_gene: TRBJ2-7; CDR3nt: TGTGCCAGCTCACCCACCTCCACAAAAGAATACGAGCAGTACTTC; CDR3aa: CASSPTSTKEYEQYF
abundance: -; v_gene: TRBV12-3/TRBV12-4; d_gene: -; j_gene: TRBJ1-2; CDR3nt: TGTGCCAGCAGTTTAGCTTCCGAGGAGGGAGGCTACACCTTC; CDR3aa: CASSLASEEGGYTF
abundance: few; v_gene: TRBV5-6; d_gene: TRBD1; j_gene: TRBJ2-5; CDR3nt: TGTGCCAGCAGCCGAGACAGGGGGATTGAGACCCAGTACTTC; CDR3aa: CASSRDRGIETQYF
abundance: -; v_gene: TRBV28; d_gene: TRBD2; j_gene: TRBJ2-3; CDR3nt: TGTGCCAGTCCCCCCAGCGGGAGCTCAGATACGCAGTATTTT; CDR3aa: CASPPSGSSDTQYF
abundance: -; v_gene: TRBV5-6; d_gene: TRBD2; j_gene: TRBJ2-3; CDR3nt: TGTGCCAGCAGCCTGGGACCTCCGGGGAGGGCCACAGATACGCAGTATTTT; CDR3aa: CASSLGPPGRATDTQYF
abundance: few; v_gene: TRBV4-3; d_gene: -; j_gene: TRBJ2-1; CDR3nt: TGCGCCAGCAGCCAAGAGCCTAGCGCCTACAATGAGCAGTTCTTC; CDR3aa: CASSQEPSAYNEQFF
abundance: few; v_gene: TRBV21-1; d_gene: -; j_gene: TRBJ2-7; CDR3nt: TGTGCCAGCAGCAAAGAGATCCGGGGGAGGCCCTACGAGCAGTACTTC; CDR3aa: CASSKEIRGRPYEQYF
abundance: -; v_gene: TRBV29-1; d_gene: TRBD2; j_gene: TRBJ2-7; CDR3nt: TGCAGCGTTAGCCTACTAGCGGGAGGTAACGAGCAGTACTTC; CDR3aa: CSVSLLAGGNEQYF
abundance: few; v_gene: TRBV21-1; d_gene: -; j_gene: TRBJ1-2; CDR3nt: TGTGCCAGCAGCGCACCGGGACCGGGGGGCTACACCTTC; CDR3aa: CASSAPGPGGYTF
abundance: few; v_gene: TRBV7-9; d_gene: TRBD2; j_gene: TRBJ2-5; CDR3nt: TGTGCCAGCAGCCTATTACTAGCGAGACAAGAGACCCAGTACTTC; CDR3aa: CASSLLLARQETQYF
abundance: -; v_gene: TRBV6-1; d_gene: TRBD1; j_gene: TRBJ1-5; CDR3nt: TGTGCCAGCAGTGCTCCCGGGACAGGGGGTAGCAATCAGCCCCAGCATTTT; CDR3aa: CASSAPGTGGSNQPQHF
abundance: few; v_gene: TRBV19; d_gene: TRBD1; j_gene: TRBJ2-7; CDR3nt: TGTGCCAGTAGTCGGGAGGACAGGGGGGGATACGAGCAGTACTTC; CDR3aa: CASSREDRGGYEQYF
abundance: few; v_gene: TRBV18; d_gene: TRBD2; j_gene: TRBJ2-7; CDR3nt: TGTGCCAGCTCACCGACGACTAGCGGGAGTTACGAGCAGTACTTC; CDR3aa: CASSPTTSGSYEQYF
abundance: -; v_gene: TRBV6-2/TRBV6-3; d_gene: -; j_gene: TRBJ2-1; CDR3nt: TGTGCCAGCCGTCCTCAGGGGTATAACAATGAGCAGTTCTTC; CDR3aa: CASRPQGYNNEQFF
abundance: many; v_gene: TRBV9; d_gene: -; j_gene: TRBJ2-1; CDR3nt: TGTGCCAGCAGCGTAAATTCGGGGGTGACCAATGAGCAGTTCTTC; CDR3aa: CASSVNSGVTNEQFF
abundance: -; v_gene: TRBV12-3/TRBV12-4; d_gene: TRBD2; j_gene: TRBJ2-2; CDR3nt: TGTGCCAGCAGTCTTAATAGCGGGAACGGAAACACCGGGGAGCTGTTTTTT; CDR3aa: CASSLNSGNGNTGELFF
abundance: once; v_gene: TRBV11-2; d_gene: TRBD2; j_gene: TRBJ2-3; CDR3nt: TGTGCCAGCAGCCCATGGACTAGCGGGGTCACAGATACGCAGTATTTT; CDR3aa: CASSPWTSGVTDTQYF
abundance: few; v_gene: TRBV7-9; d_gene: -; j_gene: TRBJ2-7; CDR3nt: TGTGCCAGCAGCGCCTACTCACGGGGCTCCTACGAGCAGTACTTC; CDR3aa: CASSAYSRGSYEQYF
abundance: -; v_gene: TRBV4-2; d_gene: TRBD1; j_gene: TRBJ2-5; CDR3nt: TGTGCCAGCAGCGGAGGATTCGGGACAGCTGACAAACAGACCCAGTACTTC; CDR3aa: CASSGGFGTADKQTQYF
abundance: -; v_gene: TRBV4-3; d_gene: TRBD1; j_gene: TRBJ2-1; CDR3nt: TGCGCCAGCAGCCAAGGGTCGGGACAGCACTACAATGAGCAGTTCTTC; CDR3aa: CASSQGSGQHYNEQFF
abundance: many; v_gene: TRBV6-1; d_gene: -; j_gene: TRBJ1-3; CDR3nt: TGTGCCAGCAGTCGGGACCCGAGCTCTGGAAACACCATATATTTT; CDR3aa: CASSRDPSSGNTIYF
abundance: -; v_gene: TRBV27; d_gene: -; j_gene: TRBJ2-7; CDR3nt: TGTGCCAGCAGCCGCACCCAGGGCTACGAGCAGTACTTC; CDR3aa: CASSRTQGYEQYF
abundance: -; v_gene: TRBV6-5; d_gene: -; j_gene: TRBJ2-1; CDR3nt: TGTGCCAGCAGTTGGCTCGCGCGCTCCTACAATGAGCAGTTCTTC; CDR3aa: CASSWLARSYNEQFF
abundance: few; v_gene: TRBV5-6; d_gene: -; j_gene: TRBJ2-5; CDR3nt: TGTGCCAGCAGCTTGGAGGCAGTTCAAGAGACCCAGTACTTC; CDR3aa: CASSLEAVQETQYF